The source of this T cell receptor (beta chain) is a study of shared clonotypes between healthy human individuals. Overall study findings and caveats: The study generally estimated greater richness for naive than memory subsets. The study found about 5% of naive CD4 clonotypes shared across a handful of donors.

Data came from immunoSEQ multiplex PCR; TCRdb stores just in-frame clones and leaves some out. The data hold under 1 million clones, with almost 95% observed a single time. Naive CD8 isolation took CD45RO-negative cells positively selected for CCR7 and excluded terminally differentiated effector memory CD45RA+ cells. V lost 7 bases to trimming and J lost 9 bases; unmatched junction nucleotides: 14. CDR3 length equals 16 residues. The germline CDR1 and CDR2 sequences are LNHDA and SQIVND (reference sequence). As to this clone: The antigen remains unidentified.

Sequences were obtained from naive CD8+ T cells sorted from blood. This chain joins TRBV19 and TRBJ2-1; 11 bases are shared with TRBD2. The receptor was derived from a man aged 25-45 years in good health. The CDR3 reads CASTPLAGGPLGEQFF. As DNA, the CDR3 is TGTGCCAGTACCCCCTTAGCGGGAGGGCCGCTGGGTGAGCAGTTCTTC.